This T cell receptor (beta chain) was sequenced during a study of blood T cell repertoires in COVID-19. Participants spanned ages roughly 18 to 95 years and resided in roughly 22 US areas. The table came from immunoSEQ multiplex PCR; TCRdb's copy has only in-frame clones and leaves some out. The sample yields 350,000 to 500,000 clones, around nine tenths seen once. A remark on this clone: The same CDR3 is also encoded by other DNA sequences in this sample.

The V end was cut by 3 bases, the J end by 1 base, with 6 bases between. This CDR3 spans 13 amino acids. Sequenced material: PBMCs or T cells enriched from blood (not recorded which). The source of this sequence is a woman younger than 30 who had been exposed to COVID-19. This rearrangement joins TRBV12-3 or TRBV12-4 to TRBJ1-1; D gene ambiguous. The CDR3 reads CASSFGENTEAFF. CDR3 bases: TGTGCCAGCAGTTTTGGAGAGAACACTGAAGCTTTCTTT.